This T cell receptor (beta chain) was observed in a study of cytomegalovirus exposure and HLA in healthy donors. This PCR relied on a set of 60 Vbeta primers and 13 Jbeta primers. The data were produced by immunoSEQ multiplex PCR, yet TCRdb's version contains in-frame clones alone and is incomplete. This table has tens of thousands of clones, 83% appearing once. This CDR3 has 13 amino acids. The germline V and J ends were trimmed by 2 bases and 4 bases, with 8 bases remaining between them. The germline V gene encodes CDR1 KGHSH and CDR2 LQKENI. The sample consisted of PBMCs. This TCR derives from a man aged 25 to 40 in good health and CMV-seronegative. This rearrangement joins TRBV18 to TRBJ2-5; D remains ambiguous. The CDR3 DNA is TGTGCCAGCTCACCAATCTCCCCAGAGACCCAGTACTTC. This sequence encodes CASSPISPETQYF. The full variable domain, in which reference TRBV18 and TRBJ2-5 provide the parts outside the CDR3, is NAGVMQNPRHLVRRRGQEARLRCSPMKGHSHVYWYRQLPEEGLKFMVYLQKENIIDESGMPKERFSAEFPKEGPSILRIQQVVRGDSAAYFCASSPISPETQYFGPGTRLLVL.